The 23 T cell receptor beta chains given below trace back to one sample, sequenced in a study of CD8 T cells in ankylosing spondylitis. TCRdb processed the 5' RACE reads anew with MiXCR; each CDR3 protein has one entry. The top ten clones hold 4% to 5.5% of a sample with around 210,000 distinct CDR3 sequences, under 8.5% of them seen once. Sequencing used blood, either unsorted or a sorted T cell fraction (not recorded which). Receptor source: a female donor with ankylosing spondylitis or in good health (not recorded which).

This clonotype was picked up many times. V usage is TRBV4-3 and J usage is TRBJ2-1; D remains unclear. The CDR3 totals 12 residues. V lost 0 bases and J lost 10, with 7 bases in between. Germline V gene sequence: CDR1 LGHNA, CDR2 YSLEER. CDR3: CASSQDRWEQFF. The CDR3 nucleotides are TGCGCCAGCAGCCAAGATAGGTGGGAGCAGTTCTTC.

In its sample, this clonotype was seen many times. The chain joins TRBV7-3 to TRBJ2-2; a possible D gene is TRBD2 (5 bases). Germline values: CDR1 SGHTA, CDR2 FQGTGA. The CDR3 runs to 13 residues. V lost 4 bases and J lost 8, with 11 bases in between. The CDR3 sequence is CASSYQEGGELFF. CDR3 nucleotide sequence: TGTGCCAGCAGCTACCAAGAGGGTGGGGAGCTGTTTTTT.

This clonotype was observed many times. The chain couples TRBV12-5 to TRBJ2-7, with TRBD2 matching 8 bases. Germline values: CDR1 LGHNT, CDR2 FRNRAP. After removal of 6 bases from V and 5 bases from J, the junction contained 9 bases not matched to a gene. The length of the CDR3 is 14 residues. DNA of the CDR3: TGTGCTAGTGGAGTGAGCGGGAGCCTTGACGAGCAGTACTTC. This codes for CASGVSGSLDEQYF.

This clonotype occurred many times. The chain has TRBV28 and TRBJ2-6; unclear D gene. There are 15 residues in the CDR3. The ends were cut back, 3 bases at V and 1 base at J, with 7 bases in the middle. Germline lookup yields CDR1 MDHEN and CDR2 SYDVKM. This CDR3 is CASSFRISGANVLTF. Written as DNA, the CDR3 is TGTGCCAGCAGTTTTAGGATATCTGGGGCCAACGTCCTGACTTTC.

This clonotype was seen many times. This chain connects TRBV29-1 to TRBJ2-3; D is undetermined. Germline CDR1 reads SQVTM; CDR2 reads ANQGSEA. Trimming left V 0 bases short and J 0 bases short, with 4 bases between. The CDR3 covers 13 residues. The DNA for the CDR3 is TGCAGCGTTGAAGAGCGGAGCACAGATACGCAGTATTTT. This sequence encodes CSVEERSTDTQYF.

This clonotype was recorded many times. The rearrangement links TRBV20-1 to TRBJ2-7; D is perhaps TRBD2 (7 bases). CDR1 DFQATT and CDR2 SNEGSKA come from the germline V gene (reference sequence). V lost 0 bases to trimming and J lost 7 bases, with 22 bases between them. The CDR3 sequence is 16 residues long. The CDR3 region has the DNA TGCAGTGCTAGAGAGGGGAGCGGGACACCAGTGTGGGAGCAGTACTTC. Translating gives CSAREGSGTPVWEQYF.

This clonotype came up many times. V and J are TRBV6-1 and TRBJ2-2; the match to TRBD1 covers 7 bases. The V segment lost 6 bases and the J segment 6 bases; nucleotides outside the gene matches: 7. Germline CDR1 and CDR2: MNHNS and SASEGT. The CDR3 consists of 14 residues. CDR3 sequence (DNA): TGTGCCAGCAGAAGTGACAGGGTTGCCGGGGAGCTGTTTTTT. Protein sequence: CASRSDRVAGELFF.

This clonotype was found many times. This rearrangement joins TRBV4-3 to TRBJ2-5, with 8 nucleotides matching TRBD1. Germline V gene data show CDR1 as LGHNA and CDR2 as YSLEER. The CDR3 has 16 amino acids. V gave up 4 bases and J gave up 5 bases; unmatched junction bases: 12. This CDR3 reads CASSPSRTRGRETQYF. The DNA for the CDR3 is TGCGCCAGCAGCCCCTCCAGGACCAGGGGGCGTGAGACCCAGTACTTC.

The sample holds many counts of this clonotype. The chain links TRBV27 to TRBJ2-7; 8 nucleotides align to TRBD2. This CDR3 is 16 amino acids long. Germline lookup yields CDR1 MNHEY and CDR2 SMNVEV (reference sequence). The trim removed 6 bases at V and 5 bases at J, leaving 15 bases unmatched. The CDR3 here is CASSLLVGTSPHEQYF. In DNA, the CDR3 is TGTGCCAGCAGCCTCCTAGTGGGGACTAGTCCCCACGAGCAGTACTTC.

This clonotype has at least ten counts. The chain uses TRBV6-1 and TRBJ2-7; 8 nucleotides match TRBD2. CDR3 length equals 13 residues. V lost 7 bases, J lost 2 bases, and 4 bases stayed unmatched. Germline loops: CDR1 MNHNS, CDR2 SASEGT. This CDR3 is CASKYSGAYEQYF. CDR3 nucleotide sequence: TGTGCCAGCAAGTATAGCGGGGCCTACGAGCAGTACTTC.

This clonotype has just a few counts. The chain employs TRBV15 and TRBJ2-5; D uncertain. V lost 0 bases, J lost 3 bases, and 29 bases lay in between. This CDR3 region has 21 residues. Germline CDR1 is LNHNV and CDR2 is YYDKDF (reference sequence). This chain's CDR3 is CATSRDQWRSPLQTAEETQYF. The CDR3 nucleotides are TGTGCCACCAGCAGAGATCAGTGGAGAAGCCCGTTGCAGACCGCAGAAGAGACCCAGTACTTC.

The table lists this clonotype with many counts. The DNA of the CDR3 is TGCGCCAGCAAAGGGATAGCCCTGAACACTGAAGCTTTCTTT. This gives the protein CASKGIALNTEAFF. V and J are TRBV5-1 and TRBJ1-1; D is unresolved. The CDR3 runs to 14 residues. Deletions cut 6 bases from V and 0 bases from J, with 12 bases between. Per the germline V gene, CDR1 is SGHRS and CDR2 is YFSETQ.

The table lists this clonotype with many counts. This rearrangement joins TRBV4-3 to TRBJ2-7; possible D gene TRBD1, 6 bases. Trimming stripped 6 bases from V and 0 bases from J, with 15 bases between. The CDR3 length is 15 residues. Germline-derived CDR1 and CDR2 are LGHNA and YSLEER. The CDR3 sequence: CASSQQTGTSYEQYF. The CDR3 DNA sequence: TGCGCCAGCAGTCAACAGACAGGTACCTCCTACGAGCAGTACTTC.

The rearrangement uses TRBV10-3 and TRBJ2-2, with D perhaps being TRBD1 or TRBD2 (5 bases each). Germline loops: CDR1 ENHRY, CDR2 SYGVKD. This CDR3 spans 16 amino acids. Trimming pared 2 bases from V and 6 bases from J, leaving 16 bases between. CDR3 sequence (DNA): TGTGCCATCAGTGAGCCGAGGGGACGGGGTGCCGGGGAGCTGTTTTTT. Its translation: CAISEPRGRGAGELFF.

In its sample, this clonotype was seen many times. The chain carries TRBV12-2 and TRBJ2-6; the DNA was not used to check the table's D call, TRBD1. TRBV12-2 is shown as a pseudogene. The CDR3 covers 19 residues. The CDR3 sequence is CASRSLGQGQSSGANVLTF. The CDR3 nucleotides read TGTGCAAGTCGCTCCCTCGGACAGGGTCAAAGCTCTGGGGCCAACGTCCTGACTTTC.

This clonotype was observed a handful of times. J is TRBJ2-5 and V is TRBV20-1, with 8 bases aligning to TRBD2. Germline V gene lookup returns CDR1 DFQATT and CDR2 SNEGSKA (reference sequence). The junction had 3 bases not matched to a gene; V was cut back by 0 bases and J by 0 bases. The CDR3 sequence is 15 residues long. Here the CDR3 DNA reads TGCAGTGCTAGAGATCCTAGCGGGTACCAAGAGACCCAGTACTTC. This codes for CSARDPSGYQETQYF.

In this sample, this clonotype turned up a few times. The V call is TRBV5-5, the J call TRBJ2-1, with 16 bases fitting TRBD2. The V segment lost 5 bases and the J segment 7 bases; nucleotides outside the gene matches: 9. Per the germline V gene, CDR1 is SGHKS and CDR2 is YYEKEE (reference sequence). The CDR3 is made up of 17 amino acids. This CDR3 reads CASRTGTSGRGRNEQFF. Here the CDR3 DNA reads TGTGCCAGCAGAACCGGGACTAGCGGGAGGGGTCGGAATGAGCAGTTCTTC.

There are a few counts of this clonotype. The V call is TRBV12-3 or TRBV12-4, the J call TRBJ2-1; maybe TRBD1 (6 bases). V shed 5 bases and J shed 6 bases, with 14 bases lying between them. The length of the CDR3 is 14 residues. CDR3 protein: CASSTGHSTNEQFF. The CDR3, as DNA: TGTGCCAGCAGTACGGGACACTCTACCAATGAGCAGTTCTTC.

This clonotype was found many times. The chain has TRBV7-2 and TRBJ1-1, with D tentatively TRBD1 (5 bases). Per germline, CDR1 SGHTA and CDR2 FQGNSA. There are 13 residues in the CDR3. Trimming took 2 bases from V and 7 from J, leaving 11 bases between them. The CDR3 loop is CASSLNTGNEAFF. The CDR3 DNA is TGTGCCAGCAGCTTAAACACAGGCAATGAAGCTTTCTTT.

This clonotype was found many times. The chain joins TRBV4-2 to TRBJ1-5; tentatively, D is TRBD1 (6 bases). Per the germline V gene, CDR1 is LGHNA and CDR2 is YNFKEQ. The CDR3 is 14 residues long. The V gene lost 7 bases and the J gene lost 7 bases, with 17 bases spanning the gap. The CDR3 spells CASTPGMGAQPQHF. The CDR3 nucleotides read TGTGCCAGCACCCCAGGTATGGGGGCCCAGCCCCAGCATTTT.

This chain links TRBV6-2 or TRBV6-3 with TRBJ2-6; D ambiguous. V dropped 7 bases and J dropped 1 base, with 14 bases sitting between them. CDR3 length: 16 amino acids. Germline-derived CDR1 and CDR2 are MNHEY and SVGEGT. The CDR3 loop reads CASNQPIKSGANVLTF. DNA of the CDR3: TGTGCCAGCAATCAGCCAATAAAATCTGGGGCCAACGTCCTGACTTTC.

With respect to this clonotype: This may be a read error, as it is one base from a much larger clone. The chain recombines TRBV29-1 with TRBJ1-2; no firm D call. This CDR3 region has 13 residues. Germline values: CDR1 SQVTM, CDR2 ANQGSEA. The CDR3 protein is CSLRREFGYDYTF. CDR3 nucleotides: TGCAGCCTTAGAAGGGAGTTTGGCTATGACTACACCTTC.

This clonotype appeared many times. As DNA, the CDR3 is TGCAGTGCTAGAGGGGCTCGAGCGAACACCGGGGAGCTGTTTTTT. Amino acids: CSARGARANTGELFF. The chain couples TRBV20-1 to TRBJ2-2; unclear D gene. The CDR3 is made up of 15 amino acids. The germline CDR1 and CDR2 sequences are DFQATT and SNEGSKA (reference sequence). V was clipped by 1 base and J by 0 bases, with 9 bases between them.